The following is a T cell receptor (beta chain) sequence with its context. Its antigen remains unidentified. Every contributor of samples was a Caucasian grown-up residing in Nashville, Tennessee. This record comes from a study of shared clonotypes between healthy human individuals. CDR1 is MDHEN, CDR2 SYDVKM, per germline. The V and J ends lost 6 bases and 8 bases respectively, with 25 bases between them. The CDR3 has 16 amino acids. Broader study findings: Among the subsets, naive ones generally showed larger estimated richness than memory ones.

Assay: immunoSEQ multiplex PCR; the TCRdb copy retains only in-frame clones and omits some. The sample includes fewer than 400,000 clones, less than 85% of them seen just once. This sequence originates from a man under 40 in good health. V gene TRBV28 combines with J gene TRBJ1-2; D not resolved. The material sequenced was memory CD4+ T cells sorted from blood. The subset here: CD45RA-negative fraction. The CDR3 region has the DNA TGTGCCAGCAGAAAGGCTGGAGGACGGACGGGAAGGGGCTACACCTTC. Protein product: CASRKAGGRTGRGYTF.